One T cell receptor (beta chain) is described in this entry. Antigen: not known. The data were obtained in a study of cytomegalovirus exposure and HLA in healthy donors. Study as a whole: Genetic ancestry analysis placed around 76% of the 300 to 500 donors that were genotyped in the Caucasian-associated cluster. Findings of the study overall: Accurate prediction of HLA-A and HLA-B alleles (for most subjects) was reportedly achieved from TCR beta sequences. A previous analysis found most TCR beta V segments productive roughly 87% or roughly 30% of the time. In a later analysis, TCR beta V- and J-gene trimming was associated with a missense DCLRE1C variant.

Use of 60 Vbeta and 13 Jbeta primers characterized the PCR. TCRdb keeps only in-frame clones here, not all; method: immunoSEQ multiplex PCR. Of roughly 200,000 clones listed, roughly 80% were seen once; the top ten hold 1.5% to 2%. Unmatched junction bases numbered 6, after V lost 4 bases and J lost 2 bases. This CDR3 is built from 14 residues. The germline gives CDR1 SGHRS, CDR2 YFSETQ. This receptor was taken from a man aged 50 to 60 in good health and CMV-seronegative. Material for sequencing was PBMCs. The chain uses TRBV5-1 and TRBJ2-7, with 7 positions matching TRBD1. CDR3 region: CASSPGTATYEQYF. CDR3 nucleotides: TGCGCCAGCAGCCCCGGGACAGCAACCTACGAGCAGTACTTC.